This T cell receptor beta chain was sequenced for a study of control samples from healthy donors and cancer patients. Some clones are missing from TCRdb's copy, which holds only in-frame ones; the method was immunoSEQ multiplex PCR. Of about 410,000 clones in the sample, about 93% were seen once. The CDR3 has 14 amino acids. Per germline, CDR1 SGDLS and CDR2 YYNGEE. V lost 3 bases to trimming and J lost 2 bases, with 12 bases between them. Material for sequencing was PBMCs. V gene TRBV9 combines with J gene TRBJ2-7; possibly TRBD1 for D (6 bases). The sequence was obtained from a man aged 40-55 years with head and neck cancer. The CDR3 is CASSGRTDPYEQYF. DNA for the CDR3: TGTGCCAGCAGCGGAAGGACAGATCCCTACGAGCAGTACTTC.